This TCR beta chain was recovered during a study of T-cell reconstitution after alpha-beta-depleted transplantation in children. Notes on the study in general: Newly produced T cells mostly provided counts and TCRbeta diversity after one year, as hyperexpanded clones declined.

Molecular barcoding with unique molecular identifiers was used for the TCRbeta library. TCRdb redid the calling of the PCR reads with MiXCR, one entry per CDR3 protein. The table shows approximately 150,000 distinct CDR3 sequences, with more than 8% occurring only once. Looked up from germline, CDR1 is SQVTM and CDR2 is ANQGSEA. The V gene lost 7 bases and the J gene lost 4 bases, with 9 bases spanning the gap. CDR3 size: 11 residues. This clonotype came up many times. Its antigen is unknown. The source of this sequence is a female patient aged 2-10 years who had a stem cell transplant for congenital amegakaryocytic thrombocytopenia, so the T cells may come from the graft donor. Sequencing used PBMCs, mostly from graft donor cells, obtained 180 days after TCRalphabeta/CD19-depleted stem cell transplant. The chain joins TRBV29-1 to TRBJ2-3; D is undetermined. CDR3 sequence: CSASLADTQYF. The CDR3 DNA reads TGCAGCGCCTCCTTGGCAGATACGCAGTATTTT.